The 17 T cell receptor beta chains below come from one sample, sequenced in a study of PD-1 blockade in classical Hodgkin lymphoma. Time point in this sample: cycle 4 day 1 (C4D1), after more than five weeks of nivolumab. Brentuximab vedotin exposure varied among the patients, all of whom had relapsed after autologous stem cell transplantation. Sequencing was performed with immunoSEQ multiplex PCR; in TCRdb, only in-frame clones are kept and a portion is missing. In the table there are over 60,000 clones, about 90% of which are singletons. The sequencing here drew on peripheral blood mononuclear cells (PBMCs), taken before the fourth cycle of nivolumab. The receptors here all came from a human donor with classical Hodgkin lymphoma.

This chain joins TRBV5-1 and TRBJ2-1; no firm D call. V was cut by 0 bases and J by 8 bases, with 12 bases left in between. The CDR3 runs 14 residues. The germline CDR1 and CDR2 sequences are SGHRS and YFSETQ. The CDR3 nucleotides read TGCGCCAGCAGCTTGGAGGGCCCGGTGGATGAGCAGTTCTTC. It specifies CASSLEGPVDEQFF.

The rearrangement uses TRBV19 and TRBJ2-4; TRBD2 agrees at 8 bases. With V trimmed by 6 bases and J by 6 bases, 19 bases remained unmatched. The CDR3 has 18 amino acids. Germline CDR1 is LNHDA and CDR2 is SQIVND (reference sequence). DNA of the CDR3: TGTGCCAGTAGAGGTCCTAACCCGGGAGGGGCTGATGGAAACATTCAGTACTTC. It translates to CASRGPNPGGADGNIQYF. Together with reference TRBV19 and TRBJ2-4, the CDR3 gives the full variable domain: DGGITQSPKYLFRKEGQNVTLSCEQNLNHDAMYWYRQDPGQGLRLIYYSQIVNDFQKGDIAEGYSVSREKKESFPLTVTSAQKNPTAFYLCASRGPNPGGADGNIQYFGAGTRLSVL.

A note on this clone: Other nucleotide sequences in the sample specify the same CDR3. The chain carries TRBV20-1 and TRBJ1-2, with D possibly being TRBD1 (5 bases). Per the germline V gene, CDR1 is DFQATT and CDR2 is SNEGSKA (reference sequence). The CDR3 spans 11 residues. Trimming removed 6 bases at V and 6 bases at J, with 11 bases between. The CDR3 DNA reads TGCAGTGCCCCCGGGGGACATGGCTACACCTTC. Its protein is CSAPGGHGYTF.

The rearrangement links TRBV4-1 to TRBJ1-3; weak D call: TRBD1 (5 bases). V dropped 4 bases and J dropped 1 base, with 26 bases sitting between them. This CDR3 comprises 20 residues. Germline CDR1 is MGHRA and CDR2 is YSYEKL. This CDR3 reads CASSLFTRIRVGGSGNTIYF. The CDR3 nucleotides are TGCGCCAGCAGCCTCTTTACCCGAATACGGGTTGGGGGGTCTGGAAACACCATATATTTT.

The chain carries TRBV28 and TRBJ2-5; 8 nucleotides align to TRBD2. Germline lookup yields CDR1 MDHEN and CDR2 SYDVKM. The CDR3 is made up of 13 amino acids. V was pared by 10 bases and J by 7 bases, with 11 bases of the junction left unmatched. Here the CDR3 reads CATWGRGEVTQYF. The CDR3 DNA is TGTGCCACATGGGGGCGGGGGGAAGTGACCCAGTACTTC.

The sample holds a few counts of this clone. The V call is TRBV10-3, the J call TRBJ1-2; D remains ambiguous. V shed 10 bases and J shed 4 bases, with 10 bases lying between them. Germline CDR1 ENHRY, CDR2 SYGVKD. The CDR3 extends over 11 amino acids. This CDR3 is CATGHPYGYTF. CDR3 DNA sequence: TGTGCCACGGGCCACCCCTATGGCTACACCTTC.

The chain joins TRBV30 to TRBJ2-2; 7 nucleotides align to TRBD2. The germline gives CDR1 GTSNPN, CDR2 SVGIG (reference sequence). The J segment lost 5 bases and the V segment lost 3 bases, leaving 15 bases of the junction unmatched. CDR3 length: 17 residues. The DNA of the CDR3 is TGTGCCTGGAGGACTCTCCGGGTATGGGGAGGGACCGGGGAGCTGTTTTTT. This sequence encodes CAWRTLRVWGGTGELFF. Complete variable domain (other parts from reference TRBV30 and TRBJ2-2): SQTIHQWPATLVQPVGSPLSLECTVEGTSNPNLYWYRQAAGRGLQLLFYSVGIGQISSEVPQNLSASRPQDRQFILSSKKLLLSDSGFYLCAWRTLRVWGGTGELFFGEGSRLTVL.

The chain carries TRBV19 and TRBJ1-4; D is undetermined. The V gene's germline CDR1 is LNHDA and CDR2 SQIVND (reference sequence). The V end lost 2 bases, the J end lost 5 bases, and 6 bases lay between the germline ends. The CDR3 runs 13 residues. CDR3 bases: TGTGCCAGTAGTATAAGCGGAAATGAAAAACTGTTTTTT. As protein: CASSISGNEKLFF.

This chain joins TRBV7-8 and TRBJ2-1; no clear D gene. The CDR3 is made up of 13 amino acids. V lost 0 bases, J lost 12 bases, and 12 bases lay in between. Per germline, CDR1 SGHVS and CDR2 FQNEAQ. The CDR3 is CASSLANPKVQFF. CDR3 nucleotides: TGTGCCAGCAGCTTAGCCAACCCCAAGGTGCAGTTCTTC.

The V call is TRBV1, the J call TRBJ1-4; TRBD1, the table's D call, lacks a check against the DNA. TRBV1 is deemed a pseudogene. The CDR3 has 13 residues. CDR3 coding DNA: TGCACCAGCAGGTACTCATTTACAGGGGGACTGTTTTTT. Its protein is CTSRYSFTGGLFF.

The chain has TRBV10-1 and TRBJ2-7, with no clear D. CDR1 and CDR2 from the germline V gene are WNHNN and SYGVQD (reference sequence). V lost 0 bases, J lost 2 bases, and 11 bases lay in between. The CDR3 is made up of 15 amino acids. CDR3 protein: CASSESNGPPYEQYF. The CDR3 region has the DNA TGCGCCAGCAGTGAGTCGAATGGTCCCCCCTACGAGCAGTACTTC.

The chain combines TRBV19 with TRBJ2-7; 10 nucleotides line up with TRBD2. Trimming removed 5 bases from V and 3 bases from J; junction bases left unmatched: 7. This CDR3 is 15 amino acids long. CDR1 is LNHDA, CDR2 SQIVND, per germline (reference sequence). In nucleotides, the CDR3 is TGTGCCAGTAGTCCCCTGGGGACTAGCGTCTACGAGCAGTACTTC. This gives the protein CASSPLGTSVYEQYF.

This rearrangement joins TRBV11-2 to TRBJ1-1, with TRBD1 identical over 7 bases. V was pared by 7 bases and J by 4 bases, with 6 bases of the junction left unmatched. Germline CDR1 and CDR2: SGHAT and FQNNGV. The CDR3 sequence is 13 residues long. DNA for the CDR3: TGTGCCAGCACCCCGACAGGGACCACTGAAGCTTTCTTT. This gives the protein CASTPTGTTEAFF.

The J gene is TRBJ2-3, the V gene TRBV19; D not certain. Deletions cut 3 bases from V and 2 bases from J, with 18 bases between. Germline V gene lookup returns CDR1 LNHDA and CDR2 SQIVND (reference sequence). This CDR3 spans 17 amino acids. Here the CDR3 reads CASSIGPSGRFTDTQYF. DNA for the CDR3: TGTGCCAGTAGTATTGGTCCTTCTGGGCGATTCACAGATACGCAGTATTTT.

V usage is TRBV6-6 and J usage is TRBJ1-1; no clear D gene. This CDR3 is 15 amino acids long. The V end lost 5 bases, the J end lost 3 bases, and 16 bases lay between the germline ends. The germline gives CDR1 MNHNY, CDR2 SVGAGI (reference sequence). The CDR3 sequence: CASSGWTYGDTEAFF. Written as DNA, the CDR3 is TGTGCCAGCAGTGGATGGACCTACGGCGACACTGAAGCTTTCTTT.

This chain connects TRBV6-1 to TRBJ1-1; TRBD1 is a possible D gene (5 bases). Germline CDR1 and CDR2: MNHNS and SASEGT. Deletions cut 2 bases from V and 3 bases from J, with 10 bases between. CDR3 length: 14 amino acids. The CDR3 here is CASSENGGDTEAFF. The CDR3 DNA is TGTGCCAGCAGTGAAAACGGAGGGGACACTGAAGCTTTCTTT.

This chain links TRBV5-4 with TRBJ2-1; perhaps TRBD1 as D (6 bases). Germline values: CDR1 SGHNT, CDR2 YYREEE (reference sequence). This CDR3 spans 15 amino acids. Trimming shortened V by 4 bases and J by 2 bases, and 13 bases separated the two germline ends. CDR3 region: CASSLRDITYNEQFF. The CDR3 nucleotides read TGTGCCAGCAGCCTCCGGGACATCACCTACAATGAGCAGTTCTTC.